The present T cell receptor (beta chain) was sequenced within a study of regulatory T cells in long-lasting Graves disease. Study-level information: Persistent cases took antithyroid drugs over 5 years and stayed TSH receptor antibody positive. Study-wide points: Accuracy could have been hurt by small sample size. Newly diagnosed Graves' patients exceeded persistent ones in TCR diversity.

The authors built TCR beta libraries using iRepertoire HTBI primers and Arm-PCR of CDR3 regions. TCRdb itself ran the multiplex PCR reads through MiXCR, one entry per CDR3 protein. The sample yields around 430,000 distinct CDR3 sequences, 22% seen once. At least ten counts were recorded for this clonotype. Its antigen remains unknown. The sample's time point: persistent/refractory GD, antithyroid drugs over 5 years with positive TRAb. Isolated PBMC RNA provided the starting material for the TCR library. The source was peripheral blood mononuclear cells (PBMCs), collected when the disease was refractory, from a patient treated with antithyroid drugs. The sequence came from a female donor with Graves disease.

This CDR3 reads CASSPGTVKETQYF. In nucleotides, the CDR3 is TGTGCCAGCTCGCCCGGGACAGTCAAAGAGACCCAGTACTTC. This rearrangement joins TRBV18 to TRBJ2-5; 7 bases are a match to TRBD1. There are 14 residues in the CDR3. Germline trimming cut 6 bases from V and 3 bases from J; bases unmatched to any gene: 7. Germline lookup yields CDR1 KGHSH and CDR2 LQKENI. The full variable domain, completed using reference TRBV18 and TRBJ2-5, is NAGVMQNPRHLVRRRGQEARLRCSPMKGHSHVYWYRQLPEEGLKFMVYLQKENIIDESGMPKERFSAEFPKEGPSILRIQQVVRGDSAAYFCASSPGTVKETQYFGPGTRLLVL.